The present T cell receptor beta chain was sequenced within a study of cytomegalovirus exposure and HLA in healthy donors. Study summary: The roughly 100 million unique TCR beta sequences, from 150 million to 200 million T cells, were found by an earlier analysis. HLA-typed donors contributed around 82 million unique TCRs, which were held in an early data release.

Primers: 60 Vbeta forward and 13 Jbeta reverse. Sequenced by immunoSEQ multiplex PCR; TCRdb stores in-frame clones only, minus some. This table holds about 53,000 clones. This CDR3 spans 14 amino acids. The ends lost 2 bases at V and 3 bases at J; junction bases unmatched: 1. Germline V CDR1 and CDR2: MNHEY, SVGAGI. Healthy people donating bone marrow made up the donors. This clonotype was obtained from a woman younger than 30 in good health and CMV-seronegative. The J gene is TRBJ2-7, the V gene TRBV6-5; TRBD1 agrees at 10 bases. Material: PBMCs. The CDR3 region is CASSYGTGDYEQYF. Written as DNA, the CDR3 is TGTGCCAGCAGTTACGGGACAGGGGACTACGAGCAGTACTTC.